These 30 T cell receptor beta chains were sequenced from one sample in a study of T-cell memory formation after mild COVID-19. MiXCR was run by TCRdb on the 5' RACE reads, yielding one entry per CDR3 protein. This table holds about 57,000 distinct CDR3 sequences, 12% found once. The sequenced sample consisted of PBMCs or a T cell subset sorted from them (not recorded which). Receptor source: a man between 18 and 29 years old who had mild COVID-19 (a few samples of this study predate the infection). Cell type and time point are not known.

This rearrangement joins TRBV12-5 to TRBJ2-3, with unresolved D. Germline V gene sequence: CDR1 LGHNT, CDR2 FRNRAP. V was cut by 6 bases and J by 1 base, with 5 bases left in between. The CDR3 spans 12 residues. CDR3 region: CASGWGTDTQYF. CDR3 in DNA: TGTGCTAGTGGCTGGGGCACAGATACGCAGTATTTT.

CDR3 sequence: CASSPTTGTGNTGELFF. CDR3 DNA sequence: TGTGCCAGCTCACCAACTACAGGGACGGGGAACACCGGGGAGCTGTTTTTT. This chain joins TRBV18 and TRBJ2-2; TRBD1 is a possible D gene (6 bases). CDR1 is KGHSH and CDR2 is LQKENI in the germline V gene. There are 17 residues in the CDR3. The V and J ends lost 2 bases and 1 base respectively, with 14 bases between them.

The V call is TRBV5-1, the J call TRBJ1-1; 9 bases agree with TRBD1. The CDR3 has 12 residues. Germline assignment: CDR1 SGHRS and CDR2 YFSETQ. V dropped 4 bases and J dropped 7; count of bases not matched to a gene: 2. CDR3 sequence reads: CASSRTGVEAFF. The DNA of the CDR3 is TGCGCCAGCAGCCGGACAGGGGTTGAAGCTTTCTTT.

Only a few counts were recorded for this clonotype. The chain recombines TRBV7-2 with TRBJ1-5; possibly TRBD1 for D (5 bases). Per the germline V gene, CDR1 is SGHTA and CDR2 is FQGNSA. The V and J ends lost 2 bases and 4 bases respectively, with 15 bases between them. This CDR3 comprises 16 residues. CDR3 in DNA: TGTGCCAGCAGCTTACCCGGGACCTACTGGAATCAGCCCCAGCATTTT. This encodes CASSLPGTYWNQPQHF.

The sample holds a few counts of this clonotype. J is TRBJ2-7 and V is TRBV6-2 or TRBV6-3; no reliable D call. This CDR3 spans 13 amino acids. Trimming removed 3 bases from V and 7 bases from J, with 13 bases in between. The germline CDR1 and CDR2 sequences are MNHEY and SVGEGT. The CDR3 protein is CASSYLRDWEQYF. The CDR3 DNA sequence: TGTGCCAGCAGTTATCTCCGCGACTGGGAGCAGTACTTC.

The gene calls are TRBV29-1 and TRBJ2-5; 10 nucleotides match TRBD1. J gave up 5 bases and V 4 bases, and 4 bases lay outside the gene matches. The germline gives CDR1 SQVTM, CDR2 ANQGSEA. The CDR3 length is 13 residues. CDR3 nucleotides: TGCAGCGTTGGGGGACAGGGGCGGGAGACCCAGTACTTC. It translates to CSVGGQGRETQYF.

This clonotype was seen a few times. V usage is TRBV7-9 and J usage is TRBJ1-2; TRBD1 is a possible D gene (6 bases). This CDR3 has 18 residues. Trimming cost V 4 bases and J 4 bases, with 25 bases left between them. Germline values: CDR1 SEHNR, CDR2 FQNEAQ (reference sequence). The CDR3 DNA follows: TGTGCCAGCAGCTCGGATCATCCGGGACACCCACAGTTCTATGGCTACACCTTC. Translation gives CASSSDHPGHPQFYGYTF.

This rearrangement joins TRBV6-6 to TRBJ2-6, with D tentatively TRBD2 (5 bases). The CDR3 covers 15 residues. Germline assignment: CDR1 MNHNY and CDR2 SVGAGI (reference sequence). The ends were cut back, 10 bases at V and 3 bases at J, with 16 bases in the middle. The CDR3 coding sequence is TGTGCCACTGTGTTACGGGGTGATGGGGCCAACGTCCTGACTTTC. Translated, it gives CATVLRGDGANVLTF.

This clonotype turned up a few times. The rearrangement joins TRBV10-3 to TRBJ2-2; tentatively, D is TRBD1 (5 bases). The CDR3 runs 17 residues. V dropped 6 bases and J dropped 0 bases, with 17 bases sitting between them. CDR1 and CDR2 from the germline V gene are ENHRY and SYGVKD. The CDR3: CAIRTPLGQPNTGELFF. CDR3 DNA sequence: TGTGCCATCAGGACACCCCTGGGGCAACCGAACACCGGGGAGCTGTTTTTT.

The gene calls are TRBV15 and TRBJ1-2, with 8 positions matching TRBD1. With 5 bases clipped from V and 4 bases from J, the junction kept 9 bases outside the gene matches. The CDR3 spans 15 residues. Germline CDR1 and CDR2: LNHNV and YYDKDF (reference sequence). The CDR3 spells CATSSRTGPSYGYTF. In nucleotides, the CDR3 is TGTGCCACCAGCTCTAGGACAGGGCCGTCCTATGGCTACACCTTC.

The chain carries TRBV5-1 and TRBJ1-5; D unclear. The germline V and J ends were trimmed by 0 bases and 4 bases, with 14 bases remaining between them. CDR3 length: 16 residues. From germline, CDR1 is SGHRS and CDR2 YFSETQ. The CDR3 spells CASSLGPRADNQPQHF. CDR3 nucleotide sequence: TGCGCCAGCAGCTTGGGCCCCCGGGCAGATAATCAGCCCCAGCATTTT.

V gene TRBV27 combines with J gene TRBJ1-2, with D unclear. The germline CDR1 and CDR2 sequences are MNHEY and SMNVEV (reference sequence). This CDR3 spans 15 amino acids. Trimming took 8 bases from V and 0 from J, leaving 16 bases between them. The CDR3 nucleotides read TGTGCCAGCCTCCGGGATGCCAACTCTAACTATGGCTACACCTTC. Encoded protein: CASLRDANSNYGYTF.

This clonotype was counted ten times or more. The gene calls are TRBV20-1 and TRBJ2-5; 7 nucleotides match TRBD1. The CDR3 length is 12 residues. V lost 6 bases, J lost 6 bases, and 7 bases stayed unmatched. Per germline, CDR1 DFQATT and CDR2 SNEGSKA (reference sequence). For the CDR3, the DNA is TGCAGTGCACCTCGACAGGGAAAGACCCAGTACTTC. This translates into CSAPRQGKTQYF.

This clonotype was detected a few times. The rearrangement uses TRBV5-5 and TRBJ2-5, with 7 positions matching TRBD2. CDR1 SGHKS and CDR2 YYEKEE come from the germline V gene (reference sequence). V lost 4 bases and J lost 1; bases outside the gene matches: 7. This CDR3 has 15 amino acids. As DNA, the CDR3 is TGTGCCAGCAGCCGTCCCGGGGGGAGCCAAGAGACCCAGTACTTC. Its translation: CASSRPGGSQETQYF.

This clonotype is judged medium-sized. V usage is TRBV7-2 and J usage is TRBJ2-4; possible D gene TRBD1, 5 bases. The V gene lost 0 bases and the J gene lost 1 base, with 10 bases spanning the gap. Germline V gene sequence: CDR1 SGHTA, CDR2 FQGNSA. The CDR3 consists of 16 residues. CDR3 sequence: CASSLASQGAKNIQYF. The CDR3 DNA follows: TGTGCCAGCAGCTTAGCGAGCCAGGGCGCCAAAAACATTCAGTACTTC.

The rearrangement joins TRBV3-1 to TRBJ1-1; 8 bases are a match to TRBD1. The CDR3 is 14 residues long. V lost 1 base to trimming and J lost 4 bases; unmatched junction nucleotides: 2. From germline, CDR1 is LGHDT and CDR2 YNNKEL (reference sequence). CDR3 sequence reads: CASSQGTGSTEAFF. The CDR3 DNA reads as TGTGCCAGCAGCCAAGGGACAGGGAGCACTGAAGCTTTCTTT.

This clonotype was seen ten or more times. Mismatch with germline at one junction end may stem from a read error. The chain is built from TRBV5-1 and TRBJ2-1, with D uncertain. Germline loops: CDR1 SGHRS, CDR2 YFSETQ. There are 13 residues in the CDR3. Here the CDR3 DNA reads TGCGCCAGCAGCGTTACGTTCGGTGCCCCTCAGGTCTTC. It yields the protein CASSVTFGAPQVF.

This clonotype was seen a few times. The rearrangement links TRBV19 to TRBJ1-5; 8 bases map to TRBD1. Germline CDR1 reads LNHDA; CDR2 reads SQIVND (reference sequence). The length of the CDR3 is 15 residues. V gave up 6 bases and J gave up 8 bases; unmatched junction bases: 12. Here the CDR3 reads CASRPGTGAPEPQHF. CDR3 sequence (DNA): TGTGCCAGTAGACCCGGGACAGGCGCTCCAGAGCCCCAGCATTTT.

This clonotype has ten or more counts. The J gene is TRBJ2-7, the V gene TRBV12-3 or TRBV12-4; no clear D. Trimming stripped 6 bases from V and 6 bases from J, with 12 bases between. This CDR3 spans 12 amino acids. CDR3 protein: CASSPSLGEQYF. The CDR3 DNA is TGTGCCAGCAGCCCCTCTTTGGGCGAGCAGTACTTC.

The genes are TRBV7-2 and TRBJ1-2, with a possible D match to TRBD1 (6 bases). The germline CDR1 and CDR2 sequences are SGHTA and FQGNSA. V was cut by 5 bases and J by 7 bases, with 17 bases left in between. The CDR3 covers 14 residues. CDR3 loop: CASSGGGLHGGYTF. For the CDR3, the DNA is TGTGCCAGCAGCGGCGGGGGCCTACACGGTGGCTACACCTTC.

A few counts support this clonotype. The chain combines TRBV4-1 with TRBJ1-2, with unresolved D. Trimming took off 0 bases at V and 4 bases at J, with 9 bases between the two ends. Germline V gene lookup returns CDR1 MGHRA and CDR2 YSYEKL. The CDR3 covers 14 residues. CDR3 DNA: TGCGCCAGCAGCCAAGATCCCGAAACCTATGGCTACACCTTC. Translation: CASSQDPETYGYTF.

This clonotype came up a few times. The J gene is TRBJ1-2, the V gene TRBV4-1; D unresolved. The V and J ends lost 0 bases and 6 bases respectively, with 8 bases between them. In germline, CDR1 is MGHRA, CDR2 YSYEKL. The CDR3 has 13 amino acids. The CDR3 protein is CASSQDLWNGYTF. In nucleotides, the CDR3 is TGCGCCAGCAGCCAAGATTTGTGGAATGGCTACACCTTC.

The V gene is TRBV10-3, the J gene TRBJ1-2; the D is unclear. CDR1 is ENHRY and CDR2 is SYGVKD in the germline V gene. The CDR3 loop spans 13 amino acids. The V end was cut by 2 bases, the J end by 4 bases, with 8 bases between. The CDR3 spells CAISERIGYGYTF. The DNA of the CDR3 is TGTGCCATCAGTGAGAGAATCGGCTATGGCTACACCTTC.

This clonotype came up many times. The chain employs TRBV5-1 and TRBJ2-4, with D unclear. The germline V gene encodes CDR1 SGHRS and CDR2 YFSETQ. V gave up 0 bases and J gave up 0 bases, with 10 bases separating them. CDR3 length: 16 amino acids. Written as DNA, the CDR3 is TGCGCCAGCAGCTTGGGTAACAGCGTAGCCAAAAACATTCAGTACTTC. Translated: CASSLGNSVAKNIQYF.

The rearrangement uses TRBV7-2 and TRBJ1-5, with TRBD1 as a possible D gene (6 bases). V lost 3 bases and J 0 bases, leaving 12 bases between the germline ends. The CDR3 consists of 16 residues. Germline CDR1 is SGHTA and CDR2 is FQGNSA. This CDR3 is CASSFGGGRSNQPQHF. CDR3 nucleotides: TGTGCCAGCAGCTTCGGAGGGGGGCGTAGCAATCAGCCCCAGCATTTT.

This clonotype was recorded many times. This sequence joins TRBV18 and TRBJ1-1; no clear D. V was cut by 2 bases and J by 0 bases, with 7 bases left in between. This CDR3 contains 14 residues. The germline V gene encodes CDR1 KGHSH and CDR2 LQKENI. The CDR3 sequence: CASSPRNLNTEAFF. DNA of the CDR3: TGTGCCAGCTCACCAAGGAATTTGAACACTGAAGCTTTCTTT.

The chain uses TRBV19 and TRBJ1-1; possibly TRBD1 for D (6 bases). This CDR3 is built from 13 residues. The V end lost 7 bases, the J end lost 1 base, and 10 bases lay between the germline ends. CDR1 is LNHDA and CDR2 is SQIVND in the germline V gene (reference sequence). DNA of the CDR3: TGTGCCAGTACCACGGGGGCGAACACTGAAGCTTTCTTT. It encodes CASTTGANTEAFF.

CDR3 amino acids: CAISEVKSGETQYF. The CDR3 coding sequence is TGTGCCATCAGTGAAGTCAAATCGGGAGAGACCCAGTACTTC. The J gene is TRBJ2-5, the V gene TRBV10-3; the D is unclear. CDR1 is ENHRY, CDR2 SYGVKD, per germline. V lost 3 bases to trimming and J lost 4 bases, with 12 bases between them. The CDR3 runs to 14 residues.

This clonotype showed up just a few times. The J gene is TRBJ2-3, the V gene TRBV6-5; TRBD2 might be the D (6 bases). Germline CDR1 and CDR2: MNHEY and SVGAGI. This CDR3 comprises 13 residues. V lost 7 bases to trimming and J lost 2 bases, with 10 bases between them. The CDR3 DNA sequence: TGTGCCAGCATCGGGGAGGACACAGATACGCAGTATTTT. This encodes CASIGEDTDTQYF.

The chain employs TRBV9 and TRBJ2-3; 8 bases agree with TRBD2. V dropped 0 bases and J dropped 2; count of bases not matched to a gene: 2. This CDR3 spans 15 amino acids. Germline CDR1 reads SGDLS; CDR2 reads YYNGEE. In DNA form, the CDR3 reads TGTGCCAGCAGCGTAGCGCGGGGGGCCACAGATACGCAGTATTTT. Residues: CASSVARGATDTQYF.